This T cell receptor (beta chain) was observed in a study of T cell repertoires in cytomegalovirus infection. Study-wide context: HLA-C-restricted CMV epitopes, recently identified, and well-studied HLA-B-restricted ones were used by the study. In public TCR beta signatures, there were indications of both CMV infection and matching HLA type.

TCRdb independently ran MiXCR on the reads; one entry per CDR3 protein. Here the sample spans 900,000 to 950,000 distinct CDR3 sequences, roughly 30% being singletons. CDR3 length: 14 residues. V was trimmed by 4 bases and J by 0 bases, leaving 10 bases between them. Germline CDR1 SEHNR, CDR2 FQNEAQ (reference sequence). Regarding the study as a whole: HLA-C-restricted CMV-specific TCR beta clonotypes prevailed in the ex vivo response. Frequencies of public TCR beta families were cumulated, and this identified carriers of CMV plus the relevant HLA.

In this sample, this clonotype turned up a few times. Its specificity is unknown. V gene TRBV7-9 combines with J gene TRBJ2-7; D ambiguous. The sequences come from cultured CD8+ T cells from PBMCs, collected from culture after CMV antigen stimulation. The origin of this receptor is a human donor in good health (CMV status not recorded). Some clones in this sample may be carry-over from other donors' samples. The chain's CDR3 is CASSSYTYSYEQYF. DNA of the CDR3: TGTGCCAGCAGCTCCTACACTTACTCCTACGAGCAGTACTTC.